The clone carrying this T cell receptor (beta chain) occurred a few times. This specimen comes from a study of OX40 agonist ivuxolimab in advanced cancers. Study overall: The diagnoses of dose-escalation patients were hepatocellular carcinoma, melanoma, renal cell or head and neck cancer. It was permissible to have had prior anti-PD-1, anti-PD-L1 or anti-CTLA-4 therapy, and more than 30% had some.

Systemic immunosuppression or a history of autoimmune disease excluded patients. Repertoires were generated with immunoSEQ multiplex PCR, while TCRdb's copy carries only in-frame clones and drops some. The sample holds tens of thousands of clones, just under 80% seen once. The sequence came from an adult with an advanced solid tumor such as melanoma, head and neck, liver or kidney cancer. The input for sequencing was CD4+ or CD8+ T cells sorted from blood, taken in a trial of the OX40 agonist ivuxolimab.

CDR3 DNA: TGTGCCAGTAGGGCAGGGGCCAAATCTAACTATGGCTACACCTTC. Translated: CASRAGAKSNYGYTF. The chain uses TRBV19 and TRBJ1-2, with TRBD1 as a possible D gene (6 bases). The CDR3 spans 15 residues. CDR1 is LNHDA, CDR2 SQIVND, per germline (reference sequence). V was clipped by 6 bases and J by 0 bases, with 14 bases between them.